These 32 T cell receptor beta chains originate from one sample sequenced in a study of T cell changes during pregnancy in multiple sclerosis. TCRdb's copy holds only in-frame clones and misses some; the assay was immunoSEQ multiplex PCR. The table includes about 69,000 clones, roughly 92% detected once. Sequencing was performed on peripheral blood, taken in the third trimester of pregnancy. The source is a female donor in good health, enrolled as a control in a pregnancy study.

V is TRBV7-8 and J is TRBJ2-1, with TRBD2 identical over 13 bases. This CDR3 contains 16 residues. The junction had 10 bases not matched to a gene; V was cut back by 5 bases and J by 9 bases. Germline V gene sequence: CDR1 SGHVS, CDR2 FQNEAQ. This CDR3 reads CASSERTSGRLFEQFF. CDR3 coding DNA: TGTGCCAGCAGCGAGCGGACTAGCGGGAGACTGTTTGAGCAGTTCTTC.

The chain uses TRBV9 and TRBJ2-1; 9 bases fit TRBD2. This CDR3 spans 17 amino acids. Germline V lookup: CDR1 SGDLS, CDR2 YYNGEE. V shed 0 bases, J shed 5 bases, and the junction held 9 bases outside the gene matches. CDR3 in amino acids: CASSVAPGLAGNNEQFF. CDR3 coding DNA: TGTGCCAGCAGCGTAGCTCCTGGGCTAGCGGGGAACAATGAGCAGTTCTTC.

The V call is TRBV18, the J call TRBJ2-5, with 7 bases identical to TRBD2. CDR1 is KGHSH and CDR2 is LQKENI in the germline V gene. The CDR3 contains 15 residues. With V trimmed by 2 bases and J by 4 bases, 7 bases remained unmatched. The CDR3 sequence: CASSPTQSSGETQYF. As DNA, the CDR3 is TGTGCCAGCTCACCAACTCAATCTAGCGGAGAGACCCAGTACTTC.

The gene calls are TRBV27 and TRBJ2-7; D may be TRBD1 (5 bases). Trimming removed 6 bases from V and 2 bases from J, with 11 bases in between. This CDR3 has 13 amino acids. Germline-derived CDR1 and CDR2 are MNHEY and SMNVEV (reference sequence). This chain's CDR3 is CASSLQVAYEQYF. The CDR3 DNA reads as TGTGCCAGCAGCCTACAGGTGGCCTACGAGCAGTACTTC.

This rearrangement joins TRBV28 to TRBJ1-5; D not certain. Germline CDR1 and CDR2: MDHEN and SYDVKM. The V and J ends lost 4 bases and 7 bases respectively, with 14 bases between them. This CDR3 spans 14 amino acids. The CDR3 DNA reads TGTGCCAGCAGTTCGAACGGCGCGGGACAGCCCCAGCATTTT. Protein sequence: CASSSNGAGQPQHF. Based on the CDR3 plus reference TRBV28 and TRBJ1-5, the full variable domain is DVKVTQSSRYLVKRTGEKVFLECVQDMDHENMFWYRQDPGLGLRLIYFSYDVKMKEKGDIPEGYSVSREKKERFSLILESASTNQTSMYLCASSSNGAGQPQHFGDGTRLSIL.

V usage is TRBV27 and J usage is TRBJ2-7; 9 nucleotides match TRBD1. The CDR3 extends over 15 amino acids. V shed 3 bases, J shed 2 bases, and the junction held 5 bases outside the gene matches. In germline, CDR1 is MNHEY, CDR2 SMNVEV (reference sequence). CDR3 sequence (DNA): TGTGCCAGCAGTTTCTCCGGGACAGGGACCTACGAGCAGTACTTC. Translated, it gives CASSFSGTGTYEQYF.

The chain has TRBV19 and TRBJ2-1; 12 bases line up with TRBD2. The CDR3 loop spans 16 amino acids. Per germline, CDR1 LNHDA and CDR2 SQIVND (reference sequence). Trimming removed 5 bases from V and 8 bases from J; junction bases left unmatched: 10. Here the CDR3 reads CASSRTSGGFGDEQFF. The CDR3 DNA sequence: TGTGCCAGTAGTCGTACTAGCGGGGGGTTCGGGGATGAGCAGTTCTTC.

This clone has a single count. The V gene is TRBV9, the J gene TRBJ2-1, with a tentative D call TRBD2 (6 bases). CDR1 and CDR2 (germline): SGDLS, YYNGEE. The CDR3 sequence is 15 residues long. V lost 0 bases and J 7 bases, leaving 14 bases between the germline ends. CDR3 protein: CASSVGGTPDNEQFF. DNA of the CDR3: TGTGCCAGCAGCGTAGGCGGGACCCCAGATAATGAGCAGTTCTTC. The variable domain in full, with the rest retrieved from reference TRBV9 and TRBJ2-1, is DSGVTQTPKHLITATGQRVTLRCSPRSGDLSVYWYQQSLDQGLQFLIQYYNGEERAKGNILERFSAQQFPDLHSELNLSSLELGDSALYFCASSVGGTPDNEQFFGPGTRLTVL.

The chain employs TRBV5-6 and TRBJ2-1, with a tentative D call TRBD1 (5 bases). This CDR3 has 15 amino acids. Trimming cost V 4 bases and J 4 bases, with 15 bases left between them. CDR1 is SGHDT and CDR2 is YYEEEE in the germline V gene. The CDR3 DNA follows: TGTGCCAGCAGCCAAATACACAGACAGTACAATGAGCAGTTCTTC. This translates into CASSQIHRQYNEQFF. Full variable domain (outside the CDR3, taken from reference TRBV5-6 and TRBJ2-1): DAGVTQSPTHLIKTRGQQVTLRCSPKSGHDTVSWYQQALGQGPQFIFQYYEEEERQRGNFPDRFSGHQFPNYSSELNVNALLLGDSALYLCASSQIHRQYNEQFFGPGTRLTVL.

The chain has TRBV2 and TRBJ2-3; 8 nucleotides match TRBD1. The CDR3 consists of 17 residues. V shed 4 bases, J shed 0 bases, and the junction held 9 bases outside the gene matches. Germline lookup yields CDR1 SNHLY and CDR2 FYNNEI. CDR3: CASSGPGGSSSTDTQYF. CDR3 nucleotide sequence: TGTGCCAGCAGTGGGCCAGGGGGCAGTTCTAGCACAGATACGCAGTATTTT. Using reference TRBV2 and TRBJ2-3 for the parts outside the CDR3, the full variable domain is EPEVTQTPSHQVTQMGQEVILRCVPISNHLYFYWYRQILGQKVEFLVSFYNNEISEKSEIFDDQFSVERPDGSNFTLKIRSTKLEDSAMYFCASSGPGGSSSTDTQYFGPGTRLTVL.

The rearrangement links TRBV15 to TRBJ1-5; 8 positions agree with TRBD1. In germline, CDR1 is LNHNV, CDR2 YYDKDF (reference sequence). Trimming took 6 bases from V and 4 from J; bases not matched to a gene: 5. This CDR3 is 14 amino acids long. The CDR3 reads CATRVRDRNQPQHF. The CDR3 DNA reads TGTGCCACCAGAGTCCGGGACAGGAATCAGCCCCAGCATTTT.

V usage is TRBV7-9 and J usage is TRBJ1-6; weak D call: TRBD1 (6 bases). Per the germline V gene, CDR1 is SEHNR and CDR2 is FQNEAQ (reference sequence). The V gene lost 5 bases and the J gene lost 3 bases, with 11 bases spanning the gap. This CDR3 has 15 amino acids. The CDR3 region is CASSAGQSYNSPLHF. Written as DNA, the CDR3 is TGTGCCAGCAGCGCAGGACAGAGCTATAATTCACCCCTCCACTTT.

The gene calls are TRBV27 and TRBJ2-1; TRBD2 matches 9 bases. V was pared by 6 bases and J by 13 bases, with 19 bases of the junction left unmatched. The CDR3 covers 16 residues. Per germline, CDR1 MNHEY and CDR2 SMNVEV (reference sequence). CDR3 nucleotide sequence: TGTGCCAGCAGCCAAAACCCACCCTCGACTAGCGGTCCTCAGTTCTTC. Its protein product is CASSQNPPSTSGPQFF.

This chain uses TRBV13 with TRBJ1-6; possibly TRBD1 for D (5 bases). Germline V gives CDR1 PRHDT, CDR2 FYEKMQ (reference sequence). V shed 2 bases and J shed 9 bases, with 20 bases lying between them. The CDR3 extends over 17 amino acids. CDR3 sequence (DNA): TGTGCCAGCAGCTTAAAGGGGACGGACGGGGGGATTTCACCCCTCCACTTT. Protein: CASSLKGTDGGISPLHF.

This sequence joins TRBV21-1 and TRBJ1-5; TRBD1, as called in the table, went unchecked against the DNA. TRBV21-1 is tagged as a pseudogene. This CDR3 has 14 amino acids. The CDR3 region has the DNA TGTGCCAGCAGCAATGCGACAGGGGGTCAGCCCCAGCATTTT. As protein: CASSNATGGQPQHF.

This clone was seen a single time. The chain joins TRBV7-8 to TRBJ2-3, with unresolved D. CDR1 SGHVS and CDR2 FQNEAQ come from the germline V gene. Trimming shortened V by 0 bases and J by 3 bases, and 7 bases separated the two germline ends. The CDR3 covers 14 residues. CDR3 residues: CASSLATLTDTQYF. DNA for the CDR3: TGTGCCAGCAGCTTAGCGACTTTAACAGATACGCAGTATTTT.

By share, this clone counts as medium-sized. The chain joins TRBV6-1 to TRBJ2-2, with D unclear. With 2 bases removed from V and 8 bases from J, the gap between germline ends came to 9 bases. The CDR3 extends over 13 amino acids. In germline, CDR1 is MNHNS, CDR2 SASEGT. DNA for the CDR3: TGTGCCAGCAGTGAAAGCGAGAGGGGGGAGCTGTTTTTT. Encoded protein: CASSESERGELFF.

The chain links TRBV9 to TRBJ1-5, with D perhaps matching TRBD1 (5 bases). The CDR3 spans 14 residues. Germline values: CDR1 SGDLS, CDR2 YYNGEE. Trimming removed 2 bases at V and 3 bases at J, with 9 bases between. CDR3 in DNA: TGTGCCAGCAGCGTGGGAGGGGACAATCAGCCCCAGCATTTT. Its protein is CASSVGGDNQPQHF.

The chain links TRBV12-5 to TRBJ2-7; D is possibly TRBD2 (6 bases). The CDR3 extends over 13 amino acids. V was cut by 9 bases and J by 0 bases, with 12 bases left in between. The germline V gene encodes CDR1 LGHNT and CDR2 FRNRAP. The CDR3 DNA reads TGTGCTAGCCGTAGCGGCAACTCCTACGAGCAGTACTTC. Its protein product is CASRSGNSYEQYF.

This chain connects TRBV6-1 to TRBJ1-2; TRBD1 agrees at 7 bases. The V segment lost 4 bases and the J segment 2 bases; nucleotides outside the gene matches: 16. Germline-derived CDR1 and CDR2 are MNHNS and SASEGT. This CDR3 comprises 18 residues. CDR3 sequence: CASSASGLRGKVNYGYTF. CDR3 DNA sequence: TGTGCCAGCAGTGCCTCGGGTCTCAGGGGGAAAGTAAACTATGGCTACACCTTC.

The genes are TRBV25-1 and TRBJ2-1; D perhaps matches TRBD2 (5 bases). The germline V and J ends were trimmed by 2 bases and 5 bases, with 19 bases remaining between them. From germline, CDR1 is MGHDK and CDR2 SYGVNS. The CDR3 length is 17 residues. The CDR3 spells CASSEPAGRSRHNEQFF. In DNA, the CDR3 is TGTGCCAGCAGTGAACCTGCGGGCAGGTCGAGGCACAATGAGCAGTTCTTC.

The genes are TRBV19 and TRBJ2-6; possibly TRBD1 for D (5 bases). V lost 7 bases and J lost 0, with 10 bases in between. Germline CDR1 is LNHDA and CDR2 is SQIVND (reference sequence). This CDR3 spans 15 amino acids. CDR3 nucleotides: TGTGCCAGTAATGACAGAGCCTCTGGGGCCAACGTCCTGACTTTC. Residues: CASNDRASGANVLTF.

The rearrangement joins TRBV19 to TRBJ2-1, with 9 positions matching TRBD1. Germline assignment: CDR1 LNHDA and CDR2 SQIVND (reference sequence). J gave up 4 bases and V 5 bases, and 3 bases lay outside the gene matches. The CDR3 covers 14 residues. The CDR3 sequence is CASSRQGDYNEQFF. The CDR3 nucleotides read TGTGCCAGTAGTCGACAGGGGGATTACAATGAGCAGTTCTTC.

The chain links TRBV5-1 to TRBJ1-2; TRBD1 might be the D (5 bases). Trimming removed 4 bases from V and 8 bases from J, with 24 bases in between. The CDR3 runs to 16 residues. Germline assignment: CDR1 SGHRS and CDR2 YFSETQ. The CDR3, as DNA: TGCGCCAGCAGCCCCACACCCGGGGGATCGGGGGTGGGCTACACCTTC. Its protein product is CASSPTPGGSGVGYTF. Drawing the rest from reference TRBV5-1 and TRBJ1-2, the complete variable domain is KAGVTQTPRYLIKTRGQQVTLSCSPISGHRSVSWYQQTPGQGLQFLFEYFSETQRNKGNFPGRFSGRQFSNSRSEMNVSTLELGDSALYLCASSPTPGGSGVGYTFGSGTRLTVV.

Of note for this clone: Other DNA sequences in this specimen translate into the identical CDR3. The chain joins TRBV6-5 to TRBJ1-5; perhaps TRBD1 as D (5 bases). Per the germline V gene, CDR1 is MNHEY and CDR2 is SVGAGI. The CDR3 is 14 amino acids. The V gene lost 5 bases and the J gene lost 7 bases, with 15 bases spanning the gap. The CDR3 DNA reads TGTGCCAGCAGTCCTTCAGGGATGAGCCAGCCCCAGCATTTT. Encoded protein: CASSPSGMSQPQHF.

The chain uses TRBV19 and TRBJ2-5; tentatively, D is TRBD2 (6 bases). The V gene lost 6 bases and the J gene lost 2 bases, with 13 bases spanning the gap. CDR1 and CDR2 (germline): LNHDA, SQIVND (reference sequence). The CDR3 runs 14 residues. The CDR3 reads CASRSVAEQETQYF. The CDR3 bases are TGTGCCAGTAGGAGCGTAGCGGAACAAGAGACCCAGTACTTC.

This rearrangement joins TRBV4-2 to TRBJ2-7, with 11 nucleotides matching TRBD1. There are 16 residues in the CDR3. The germline CDR1 and CDR2 sequences are LGHNA and YNFKEQ. V gave up 0 bases and J gave up 2 bases; unmatched junction bases: 3. The CDR3 loop is CASSQELGQGAYEQYF. CDR3 sequence (DNA): TGTGCCAGCAGCCAAGAACTGGGACAGGGGGCCTACGAGCAGTACTTC.

The genes are TRBV19 and TRBJ1-5; 8 nucleotides line up with TRBD1. Looked up from germline, CDR1 is LNHDA and CDR2 is SQIVND (reference sequence). V trimming: 8 bases; J trimming: 4 bases; junction bases outside the gene matches: 7. The CDR3 sequence is 14 residues long. CDR3 nucleotides: TGTGCCAGTTTAGACAGGGGACTTAATCAGCCCCAGCATTTT. This sequence encodes CASLDRGLNQPQHF.

The chain recombines TRBV5-1 with TRBJ1-1; D unclear. The CDR3 covers 14 residues. Germline CDR1 reads SGHRS; CDR2 reads YFSETQ. V was cut by 0 bases and J by 5 bases, with 11 bases left in between. The CDR3 nucleotides read TGCGCCAGCAGCTTGGAGGGCCCGGGAACTGAAGCTTTCTTT. Amino acid sequence: CASSLEGPGTEAFF.

The chain employs TRBV6-6 and TRBJ2-7; a possible D gene is TRBD1 (7 bases). Germline V gene sequence: CDR1 MNHNY, CDR2 SVGAGI (reference sequence). This CDR3 contains 13 residues. Trimming stripped 8 bases from V and 2 bases from J, with 13 bases between. CDR3 amino acids: CASASRGAYEQYF. For the CDR3, the DNA is TGTGCCAGCGCATCCAGGGGGGCCTACGAGCAGTACTTC.

The genes are TRBV7-9 and TRBJ1-3; 9 nucleotides align to TRBD1. The CDR3 covers 17 residues. The V segment lost 3 bases and the J segment 0 bases; nucleotides outside the gene matches: 6. CDR1 and CDR2 from the germline V gene are SEHNR and FQNEAQ (reference sequence). CDR3 sequence reads: CASSFGTGRGSGNTIYF. As DNA, the CDR3 is TGTGCCAGCAGCTTTGGGACAGGGAGGGGCTCTGGAAACACCATATATTTT. Combining the CDR3 with reference TRBV7-9 and TRBJ1-3 gives the whole variable domain DTGVSQNPRHKITKRGQNVTFRCDPISEHNRLYWYRQTLGQGPEFLTYFQNEAQLEKSRLLSDRFSAERPKGSFSTLEIQRTEQGDSAMYLCASSFGTGRGSGNTIYFGEGSWLTVV.

The chain is built from TRBV6-6 and TRBJ1-4; TRBD1 is a possible D gene (6 bases). CDR1 is MNHNY, CDR2 SVGAGI, per germline (reference sequence). The CDR3 is 13 amino acids. Between the trimmed V and J ends, which lost 2 bases and 8 bases, there was a span of 9 bases. Here the CDR3 reads CASSYPGTEKLFF. The CDR3 DNA reads TGTGCCAGCAGTTACCCCGGGACAGAAAAACTGTTTTTT.